This TCR beta chain was documented in a study of blood T cells in healthy people across ages. A second PCR of 7 to 11 cycles used a sample-barcoded 5' primer and a J-beta primer mix. TCRdb ran MiXCR on the 5' RACE reads and lists one entry per CDR3 protein. The table shows about 930,000 distinct CDR3 sequences, with approximately 32% occurring only once. CDR1 and CDR2 (germline): MGHRA, YSYEKL. This CDR3 region has 16 residues. V dropped 4 bases and J dropped 2; count of bases not matched to a gene: 8. This clonotype was picked up one time. Another study also made use of these data, one on T cells of mothers and their children.

The receptor was derived from a woman aged 40 to 50 in good health. The chain has TRBV4-1 and TRBJ2-1; 7 positions match TRBD1. Sequencing used blood. The CDR3: CASSPPGTETYNEQFF. The DNA of the CDR3 is TGCGCCAGCAGCCCTCCAGGGACAGAAACCTACAATGAGCAGTTCTTC.